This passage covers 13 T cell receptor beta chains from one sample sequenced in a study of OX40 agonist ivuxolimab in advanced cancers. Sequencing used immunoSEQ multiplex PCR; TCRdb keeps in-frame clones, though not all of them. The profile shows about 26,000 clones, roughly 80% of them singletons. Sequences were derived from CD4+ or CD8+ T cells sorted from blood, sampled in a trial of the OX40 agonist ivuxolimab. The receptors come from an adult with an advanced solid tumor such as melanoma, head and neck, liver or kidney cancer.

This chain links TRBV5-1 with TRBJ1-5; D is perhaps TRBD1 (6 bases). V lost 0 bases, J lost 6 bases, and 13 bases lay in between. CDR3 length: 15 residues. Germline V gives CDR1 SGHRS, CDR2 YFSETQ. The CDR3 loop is CASSLAGGAFQPQHF. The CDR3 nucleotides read TGCGCCAGCAGCTTGGCCGGGGGGGCCTTTCAGCCCCAGCATTTT.

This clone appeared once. The CDR3 coding sequence is TGTGCCAGTAGTATCCCCGGACTCAACTCATATGGCTACACCTTC. This codes for CASSIPGLNSYGYTF. The chain couples TRBV19 to TRBJ1-2, with D unresolved. V was trimmed by 3 bases and J by 5 bases, leaving 16 bases between them. Germline CDR1 reads LNHDA; CDR2 reads SQIVND (reference sequence). The CDR3 has 15 residues.

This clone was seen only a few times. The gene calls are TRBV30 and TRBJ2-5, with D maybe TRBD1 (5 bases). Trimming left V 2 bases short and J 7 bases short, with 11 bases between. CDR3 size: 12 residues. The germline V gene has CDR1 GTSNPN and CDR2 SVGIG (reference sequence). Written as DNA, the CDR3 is TGTGCCTGGAGTTTCCAGGGTGGGACCCAGTACTTC. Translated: CAWSFQGGTQYF.

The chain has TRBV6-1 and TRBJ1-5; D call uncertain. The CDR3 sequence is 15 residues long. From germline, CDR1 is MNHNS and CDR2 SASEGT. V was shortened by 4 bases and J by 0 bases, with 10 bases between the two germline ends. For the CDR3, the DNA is TGTGCCAGCAGTGGTGACGGCCTTAGCAATCAGCCCCAGCATTTT. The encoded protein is CASSGDGLSNQPQHF.

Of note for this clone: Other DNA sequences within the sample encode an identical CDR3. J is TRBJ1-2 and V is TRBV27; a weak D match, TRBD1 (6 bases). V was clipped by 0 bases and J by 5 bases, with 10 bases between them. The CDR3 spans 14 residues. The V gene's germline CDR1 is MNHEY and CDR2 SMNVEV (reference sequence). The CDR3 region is CASSLSGQGYGYTF. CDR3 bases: TGTGCCAGCAGTTTATCGGGCCAGGGGTATGGCTACACCTTC.

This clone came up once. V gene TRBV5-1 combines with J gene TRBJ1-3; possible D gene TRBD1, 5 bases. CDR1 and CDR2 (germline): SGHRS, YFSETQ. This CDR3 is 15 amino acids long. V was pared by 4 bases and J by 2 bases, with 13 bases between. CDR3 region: CASSGSEGAGNTIYF. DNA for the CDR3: TGCGCCAGCAGCGGCTCGGAAGGGGCTGGAAACACCATATATTTT. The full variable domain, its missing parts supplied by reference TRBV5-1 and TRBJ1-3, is KAGVTQTPRYLIKTRGQQVTLSCSPISGHRSVSWYQQTPGQGLQFLFEYFSETQRNKGNFPGRFSGRQFSNSRSEMNVSTLELGDSALYLCASSGSEGAGNTIYFGEGSWLTVV.

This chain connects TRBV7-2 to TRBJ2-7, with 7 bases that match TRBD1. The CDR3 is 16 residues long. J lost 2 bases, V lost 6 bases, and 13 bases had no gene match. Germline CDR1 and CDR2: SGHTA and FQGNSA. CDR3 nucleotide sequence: TGTGCCAGCAGTCCTACACCCGACAGGGCGGCCTACGAGCAGTACTTC. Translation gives CASSPTPDRAAYEQYF.

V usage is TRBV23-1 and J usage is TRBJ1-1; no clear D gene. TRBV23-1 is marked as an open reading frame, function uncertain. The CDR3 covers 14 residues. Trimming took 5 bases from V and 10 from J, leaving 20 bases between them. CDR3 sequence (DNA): TGCGCCAGCAGTTCCAGGCCGCTCCCGGATGCAGCTTTCTTT. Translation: CASSSRPLPDAAFF.

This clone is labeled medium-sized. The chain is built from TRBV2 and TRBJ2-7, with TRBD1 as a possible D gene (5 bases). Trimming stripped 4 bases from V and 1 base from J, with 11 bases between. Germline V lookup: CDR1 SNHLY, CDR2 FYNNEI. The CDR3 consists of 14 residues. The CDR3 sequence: CASSARQSSYEQYF. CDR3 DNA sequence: TGTGCCAGCAGTGCGCGACAGAGTTCCTACGAGCAGTACTTC.

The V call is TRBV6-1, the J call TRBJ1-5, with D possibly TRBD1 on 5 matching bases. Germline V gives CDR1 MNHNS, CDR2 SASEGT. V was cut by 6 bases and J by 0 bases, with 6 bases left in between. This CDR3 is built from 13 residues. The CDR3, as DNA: TGTGCCAGCAGGGGGGATAGCAATCAGCCCCAGCATTTT. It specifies CASRGDSNQPQHF.

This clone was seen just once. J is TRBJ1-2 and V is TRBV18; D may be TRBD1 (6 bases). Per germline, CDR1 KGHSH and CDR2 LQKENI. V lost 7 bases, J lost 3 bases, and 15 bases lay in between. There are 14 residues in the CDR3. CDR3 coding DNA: TGTGCCAGCTACAAAGGGGGATCGGACTATGGCTACACCTTC. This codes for CASYKGGSDYGYTF. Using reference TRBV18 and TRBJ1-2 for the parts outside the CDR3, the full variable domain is NAGVMQNPRHLVRRRGQEARLRCSPMKGHSHVYWYRQLPEEGLKFMVYLQKENIIDESGMPKERFSAEFPKEGPSILRIQQVVRGDSAAYFCASYKGGSDYGYTFGSGTRLTVV.

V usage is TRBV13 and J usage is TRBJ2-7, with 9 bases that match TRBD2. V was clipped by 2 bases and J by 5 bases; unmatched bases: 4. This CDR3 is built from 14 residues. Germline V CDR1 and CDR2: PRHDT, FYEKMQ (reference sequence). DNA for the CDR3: TGTGCCAGCAGCTTACGGCGGGGGGGCCACGAGCAGTACTTC. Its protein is CASSLRRGGHEQYF.

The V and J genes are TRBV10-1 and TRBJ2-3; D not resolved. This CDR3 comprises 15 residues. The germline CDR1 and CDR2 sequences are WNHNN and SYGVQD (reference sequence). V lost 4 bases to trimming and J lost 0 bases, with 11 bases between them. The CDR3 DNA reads TGCGCCAGCAGTGGAACAGAACCTAGCACAGATACGCAGTATTTT. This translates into CASSGTEPSTDTQYF.